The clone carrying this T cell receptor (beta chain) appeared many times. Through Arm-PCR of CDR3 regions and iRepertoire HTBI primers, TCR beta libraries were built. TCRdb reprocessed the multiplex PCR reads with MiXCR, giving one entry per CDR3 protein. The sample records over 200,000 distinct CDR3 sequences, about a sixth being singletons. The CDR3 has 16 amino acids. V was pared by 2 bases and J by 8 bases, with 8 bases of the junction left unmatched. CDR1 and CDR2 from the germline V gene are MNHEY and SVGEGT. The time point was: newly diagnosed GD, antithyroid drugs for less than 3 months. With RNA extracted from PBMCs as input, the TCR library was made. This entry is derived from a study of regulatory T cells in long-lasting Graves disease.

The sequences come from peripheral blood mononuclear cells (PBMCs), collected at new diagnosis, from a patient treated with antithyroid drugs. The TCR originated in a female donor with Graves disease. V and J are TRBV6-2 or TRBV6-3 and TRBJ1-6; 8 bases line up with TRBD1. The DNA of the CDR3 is TGTGCCAGCAGTTACAGCGCGGCGACAGGGGATTCACCCCTCCACTTT. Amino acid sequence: CASSYSAATGDSPLHF.